The 25 T cell receptor beta chains reported below all come from one sample, sequenced in a study of long-term antiretroviral therapy in people with HIV. The run of the v3.0 immunoSEQ assay was at survey level. Clones were sequenced by immunoSEQ multiplex PCR, and TCRdb holds only the in-frame ones, with some missing. The table has roughly 18,000 clones, approximately 93% seen once. This sample comprised unsorted PBMCs, obtained 0.6 years after starting antiretroviral therapy. The source is a woman in her thirties or forties with HIV.

The chain recombines TRBV7-9 with TRBJ1-6; D call uncertain. The CDR3 covers 13 residues. V was clipped by 5 bases and J by 6 bases, with 8 bases between them. Per germline, CDR1 SEHNR and CDR2 FQNEAQ (reference sequence). CDR3 in DNA: TGTGCCAGCAGCGCCCAGATTAATTCACCCCTCCACTTT. Protein sequence: CASSAQINSPLHF.

The J gene is TRBJ2-1, the V gene TRBV7-9, with 9 bases that match TRBD1. Per germline, CDR1 SEHNR and CDR2 FQNEAQ (reference sequence). The V segment lost 3 bases and the J segment 6 bases; nucleotides outside the gene matches: 9. This CDR3 comprises 16 residues. Here the CDR3 DNA reads TGTGCCAGCAGCTTGAGGGACAGGGTAACAGGCAATGAGCAGTTCTTC. Translated: CASSLRDRVTGNEQFF.

CDR3 residues: CAWTPQGGLAEKDTQYF. CDR3 bases: TGTGCCTGGACCCCCCAGGGGGGACTAGCGGAAAAAGATACGCAGTATTTT. V gene TRBV30 combines with J gene TRBJ2-3; 11 bases line up with TRBD2. The CDR3 consists of 17 residues. With V trimmed by 4 bases and J by 5 bases, 14 bases remained unmatched. CDR1 is GTSNPN and CDR2 is SVGIG in the germline V gene (reference sequence).

The rearrangement uses TRBV30 and TRBJ1-1; D is uncertain. Germline V gene sequence: CDR1 GTSNPN, CDR2 SVGIG (reference sequence). Trimming shortened V by 2 bases and J by 6 bases, and 10 bases separated the two germline ends. CDR3 size: 12 residues. Here the CDR3 DNA reads TGTGCCTGGAGTCCCTCAGGAGCTGAAGCTTTCTTT. It translates to CAWSPSGAEAFF.

The CDR3 nucleotides read TGTGCCTGGAGTGTACGTGGGACAGGGAGCAATTCACCCCTCCACTTT. Protein product: CAWSVRGTGSNSPLHF. The chain uses TRBV30 and TRBJ1-6; 9 bases match TRBD1. The CDR3 covers 16 residues. V lost 0 bases to trimming and J lost 7 bases; unmatched junction nucleotides: 7. CDR1 GTSNPN and CDR2 SVGIG come from the germline V gene (reference sequence).

The chain couples TRBV21-1 to TRBJ2-4; the table's D call TRBD2 went unverified against the DNA. TRBV21-1 is shown as a pseudogene. The CDR3 has 16 amino acids. The DNA for the CDR3 is TGTGCCAGCTCCAAGGGGGGGCTACGAGCCAAAAACATTCAGTACTTC. This gives the protein CASSKGGLRAKNIQYF.

This clone is termed medium-sized (0.01 to 0.1%). V and J are TRBV4-1 and TRBJ2-7; D gene unclear. This CDR3 has 16 residues. V gave up 2 bases and J gave up 9 bases, with 23 bases separating them. Germline V gene data show CDR1 as MGHRA and CDR2 as YSYEKL. The CDR3 sequence is CASSQPREQPKAGQYF. The DNA for the CDR3 is TGCGCCAGCAGCCAACCGAGAGAACAGCCGAAGGCAGGGCAGTACTTC.

This clone is deemed medium-sized. This chain uses TRBV10-2 with TRBJ1-1, with TRBD1 matching over 8 bases. From germline, CDR1 is WSHSY and CDR2 SAAADI. This CDR3 contains 16 residues. Losses at the gene ends were 3 bases for V and 0 bases for J; bases not matched to a gene: 6. CDR3 loop: CASSDGQGTMNTEAFF. Written as DNA, the CDR3 is TGCGCCAGCAGTGATGGACAGGGAACTATGAACACTGAAGCTTTCTTT.

This clone was found once. The J gene is TRBJ2-5, the V gene TRBV7-6; D is ambiguous. CDR3 length equals 13 residues. Trimming took off 3 bases at V and 1 base at J, with 6 bases between the two ends. The germline gives CDR1 SGHVS, CDR2 FNYEAQ. CDR3 region: CASSFGVQETQYF. CDR3 bases: TGTGCCAGCAGCTTTGGTGTCCAAGAGACCCAGTACTTC.

The rearrangement joins TRBV5-6 to TRBJ2-5, with D hard to call. There are 14 residues in the CDR3. Trimming cost V 4 bases and J 2 bases, with 12 bases left between them. CDR1 is SGHDT, CDR2 YYEEEE, per germline. The CDR3 DNA reads as TGTGCCAGCAGCCCCACTGGGGAACAAGAGACCCAGTACTTC. Translating it yields CASSPTGEQETQYF.

The CDR3 protein is CASSLVLAGGPHQETQYF. In DNA form, the CDR3 reads TGTGCCAGCAGCTTGGTCCTAGCGGGGGGGCCCCACCAAGAGACCCAGTACTTC. J is TRBJ2-5 and V is TRBV5-6; 12 positions agree with TRBD2. The germline gives CDR1 SGHDT, CDR2 YYEEEE. The length of the CDR3 is 18 residues. V dropped 0 bases and J dropped 0; count of bases not matched to a gene: 6.

This chain uses TRBV7-9 with TRBJ2-3; 8 bases line up with TRBD2. CDR1 is SEHNR, CDR2 FQNEAQ, per germline (reference sequence). CDR3 length equals 15 residues. Trimming removed 6 bases from V and 1 base from J; junction bases left unmatched: 6. The CDR3 reads CASSSGLGGTDTQYF. DNA of the CDR3: TGTGCCAGCAGTTCGGGACTAGGGGGCACAGATACGCAGTATTTT.

The chain uses TRBV25-1 and TRBJ2-6; 9 nucleotides match TRBD1. The trim removed 5 bases at V and 8 bases at J, leaving 1 base unmatched. Germline CDR1 and CDR2: MGHDK and SYGVNS. CDR3 length: 13 residues. The CDR3 is CASSTGGSNVLTF. Here the CDR3 DNA reads TGTGCCAGCAGTACAGGGGGCTCCAACGTCCTGACTTTC.

This sequence joins TRBV7-8 and TRBJ1-3; the match to TRBD1 covers 7 bases. With 5 bases clipped from V and 2 bases from J, the junction kept 6 bases outside the gene matches. The length of the CDR3 is 15 residues. CDR1 and CDR2 (germline): SGHVS, FQNEAQ. The CDR3 nucleotides are TGTGCCAGCAGCAATATAGGGGGCACTGGAAACACCATATATTTT. It codes for CASSNIGGTGNTIYF.

Only one count was recorded for this clone. The rearrangement joins TRBV18 to TRBJ1-5; D remains unclear. Trimming removed 2 bases at V and 0 bases at J, with 8 bases between. Germline CDR1 KGHSH, CDR2 LQKENI. CDR3 size: 15 residues. The DNA of the CDR3 is TGTGCCAGCTCACCAGACGGGGATAGCAATCAGCCCCAGCATTTT. Its translation: CASSPDGDSNQPQHF. Variable domain in full (rest from reference TRBV18 and TRBJ1-5): NAGVMQNPRHLVRRRGQEARLRCSPMKGHSHVYWYRQLPEEGLKFMVYLQKENIIDESGMPKERFSAEFPKEGPSILRIQQVVRGDSAAYFCASSPDGDSNQPQHFGDGTRLSIL.

The chain uses TRBV9 and TRBJ2-5; 7 nucleotides agree with TRBD1. V dropped 1 base and J dropped 4; count of bases not matched to a gene: 13. The CDR3 has 17 residues. Germline CDR1 reads SGDLS; CDR2 reads YYNGEE. CDR3: CASSVFQGDGLGETQYF. The CDR3 region has the DNA TGTGCCAGCAGCGTATTCCAGGGGGATGGTTTAGGAGAGACCCAGTACTTC. The full variable domain, completed using reference TRBV9 and TRBJ2-5, is DSGVTQTPKHLITATGQRVTLRCSPRSGDLSVYWYQQSLDQGLQFLIQYYNGEERAKGNILERFSAQQFPDLHSELNLSSLELGDSALYFCASSVFQGDGLGETQYFGPGTRLLVL.

V gene TRBV2 combines with J gene TRBJ2-4, with TRBD1 as a possible D gene (6 bases). Per the germline V gene, CDR1 is SNHLY and CDR2 is FYNNEI. Trimming took 0 bases from V and 0 from J, leaving 24 bases between them. This CDR3 contains 21 residues. The CDR3 DNA reads TGTGCCAGCAGTGAAGCCGGTCTCGGGACATATTCCCTTCTAGCCAAAAACATTCAGTACTTC. This codes for CASSEAGLGTYSLLAKNIQYF.

The V call is TRBV7-8, the J call TRBJ2-1; TRBD1 agrees at 7 bases. Germline lookup yields CDR1 SGHVS and CDR2 FQNEAQ. The ends lost 3 bases at V and 12 bases at J; junction bases unmatched: 8. The CDR3 totals 13 residues. The DNA for the CDR3 is TGTGCCAGCAGCTTGGGGACAGAAGATCGGCAGTTCTTC. This codes for CASSLGTEDRQFF. Drawing the rest from reference TRBV7-8 and TRBJ2-1, the complete variable domain is GAGVSQSPRYKVAKRGQDVALRCDPISGHVSLFWYQQALGQGPEFLTYFQNEAQLDKSGLPSDRFFAERPEGSVSTLKIQRTQQEDSAVYLCASSLGTEDRQFFGPGTRLTVL.

This clone was recorded a few times. The chain is built from TRBV10-3 and TRBJ2-2; TRBD1 agrees at 9 bases. Germline V lookup: CDR1 ENHRY, CDR2 SYGVKD. This CDR3 is built from 14 residues. J lost 4 bases, V lost 6 bases, and 3 bases had no gene match. The CDR3 nucleotides read TGTGCCATCAGGGTACAGGGGGCCACCGGGGAGCTGTTTTTT. It codes for CAIRVQGATGELFF.

This clone was seen just once. The rearrangement joins TRBV21-1 to TRBJ1-4. TRBV21-1 is recorded as a pseudogene. The CDR3 is 17 amino acids. The CDR3 sequence: CASSKGEVNATNEKLFF. In nucleotides, the CDR3 is TGTGCCAGCAGCAAAGGGGAGGTCAATGCAACTAATGAAAAACTGTTTTTT.

V and J are TRBV19 and TRBJ2-5; TRBD1 aligns across 9 bases. J was trimmed by 5 bases and V by 0 bases; bases with no gene match: 7. The CDR3 is made up of 16 amino acids. Germline V gives CDR1 LNHDA, CDR2 SQIVND (reference sequence). The CDR3 DNA reads TGTGCCAGTAGTATAGATACAGGGGGCTATCGGGAGACCCAGTACTTC. This sequence encodes CASSIDTGGYRETQYF.

The count of this clone is one. V gene TRBV18 combines with J gene TRBJ1-5, with 8 nucleotides matching TRBD1. J gave up 3 bases and V 3 bases, and 1 base lay outside the gene matches. Germline V gives CDR1 KGHSH, CDR2 LQKENI. CDR3 length: 14 residues. The CDR3 is CASSPGQANQPQHF. The CDR3 DNA reads TGTGCCAGCTCACCGGGACAGGCCAATCAGCCCCAGCATTTT.

The rearrangement links TRBV6-1 to TRBJ2-4; possibly TRBD1 or TRBD2 for D (6 bases each). There are 15 residues in the CDR3. The V end was cut by 3 bases, the J end by 0 bases, with 9 bases between. Germline CDR1 reads MNHNS; CDR2 reads SASEGT. The CDR3, as DNA: TGTGCCAGCAGTGACTGGGGGGCAGCCAAAAACATTCAGTACTTC. It codes for CASSDWGAAKNIQYF.

In its sample, this clone was seen a few times. CDR3 region: CASSSNYGYTF. The DNA for the CDR3 is TGTGCCAGCAGCTCTAACTATGGCTACACCTTC. The V and J genes are TRBV11-2 and TRBJ1-2; D is undetermined. The CDR3 length is 11 residues. The germline gives CDR1 SGHAT, CDR2 FQNNGV. V was shortened by 4 bases and J by 0 bases, with 0 bases between the two germline ends.

The genes are TRBV18 and TRBJ1-1; D is unresolved. CDR1 KGHSH and CDR2 LQKENI come from the germline V gene. The CDR3 sequence is 14 residues long. V was cut by 3 bases and J by 1 base, with 9 bases left in between. CDR3 region: CASSPLYRNTEAFF. The CDR3 region has the DNA TGTGCCAGCTCACCCCTTTACAGGAACACTGAAGCTTTCTTT.